Each of the 26 T cell receptor beta chains below was sequenced from the same sample in a study of CD8+ T cells in alopecia areata. Isolated RNA was reverse transcribed into cDNA used as the sequencing template. Sequencing used immunoSEQ multiplex PCR; TCRdb keeps in-frame clones, though not all of them. This table has 100,000 to 150,000 clones, around 49% appearing once. The source material was CD8+ T cells sorted from blood, sampled at week 0. The source of these receptors is a human donor with alopecia areata.

The chain uses TRBV30 and TRBJ1-5; no definite D call. This CDR3 has 13 amino acids. Between the trimmed V and J ends, which lost 1 base and 0 bases, there was a span of 4 bases. Per the germline V gene, CDR1 is GTSNPN and CDR2 is SVGIG (reference sequence). The CDR3 DNA sequence: TGTGCCTGGAGTGAATATAGCAATCAGCCCCAGCATTTT. Its translation: CAWSEYSNQPQHF. Filled out from reference TRBV30 and TRBJ1-5, the complete variable domain reads SQTIHQWPATLVQPVGSPLSLECTVEGTSNPNLYWYRQAAGRGLQLLFYSVGIGQISSEVPQNLSASRPQDRQFILSSKKLLLSDSGFYLCAWSEYSNQPQHFGDGTRLSIL.

The J gene is TRBJ2-3, the V gene TRBV30, with 12 bases fitting TRBD2. The CDR3 covers 17 residues. V lost 2 bases and J lost 4; bases outside the gene matches: 10. The germline gives CDR1 GTSNPN, CDR2 SVGIG (reference sequence). CDR3 sequence reads: CAWSLLAGGDGADTQYF. The CDR3 DNA is TGTGCCTGGAGTTTACTAGCGGGGGGTGATGGGGCAGATACGCAGTATTTT.

This clone has just a few counts. The chain uses TRBV4-1 and TRBJ2-1, with a possible D match to TRBD2 (5 bases). CDR1 and CDR2 from the germline V gene are MGHRA and YSYEKL. The V and J ends lost 0 bases and 8 bases respectively, with 14 bases between them. The CDR3 consists of 15 residues. This CDR3 is CASSQDLATGYEQFF. CDR3 DNA sequence: TGCGCCAGCAGCCAAGATCTAGCTACTGGGTATGAGCAGTTCTTC.

This clone was observed a handful of times. The J gene is TRBJ2-3, the V gene TRBV2; TRBD2 aligns across 10 bases. The CDR3 length is 16 residues. With V trimmed by 3 bases and J by 6 bases, 9 bases remained unmatched. CDR1 and CDR2 from the germline V gene are SNHLY and FYNNEI. This CDR3 is CASSESGGALGDTQYF. CDR3 DNA: TGTGCCAGCAGTGAGAGCGGGGGGGCACTCGGCGATACGCAGTATTTT.

This clone was seen a few times. V is TRBV30 and J is TRBJ2-5; D tentatively reads TRBD1 or TRBD2 (5 bases each). Per the germline V gene, CDR1 is GTSNPN and CDR2 is SVGIG (reference sequence). The V and J ends lost 4 bases and 0 bases respectively, with 12 bases between them. The CDR3 runs 14 residues. The CDR3 sequence: CAWTYGTDQETQYF. In DNA form, the CDR3 reads TGTGCCTGGACCTACGGGACCGACCAAGAGACCCAGTACTTC. Together with reference TRBV30 and TRBJ2-5, the CDR3 gives the full variable domain: SQTIHQWPATLVQPVGSPLSLECTVEGTSNPNLYWYRQAAGRGLQLLFYSVGIGQISSEVPQNLSASRPQDRQFILSSKKLLLSDSGFYLCAWTYGTDQETQYFGPGTRLLVL.

The count of this clone is one. The chain links TRBV7-3 to TRBJ2-3; D possibly corresponds to TRBD1 (6 bases). Deletions cut 3 bases from V and 6 bases from J, with 16 bases between. The CDR3 extends over 15 amino acids. The germline CDR1 and CDR2 sequences are SGHTA and FQGTGA. CDR3 amino acids: CASSLSRRGLDTQYF. CDR3 DNA sequence: TGTGCCAGCAGCTTGAGTAGAAGGGGGTTGGATACGCAGTATTTT.

This clone was seen a handful of times. V is TRBV30 and J is TRBJ2-7; D may correspond to TRBD1 or TRBD2 (5 bases each). The germline CDR1 and CDR2 sequences are GTSNPN and SVGIG (reference sequence). This CDR3 is 13 amino acids long. Trimming took off 1 base at V and 2 bases at J, with 9 bases between the two ends. This chain's CDR3 is CAWSGLGAYEQYF. The CDR3 DNA is TGTGCCTGGAGTGGGCTGGGGGCCTACGAGCAGTACTTC.

This clone was picked up a small number of times. The CDR3 DNA reads TGTGCCAGCAGCTTCGGCCGGGGCACTGAAGCTTTCTTT. Translating it yields CASSFGRGTEAFF. This sequence joins TRBV5-4 and TRBJ1-1; no definite D call. Germline V gives CDR1 SGHNT, CDR2 YYREEE (reference sequence). V was pared by 2 bases and J by 4 bases, with 9 bases between. There are 13 residues in the CDR3.

This clone was counted between two and nine times. The V and J genes are TRBV11-2 and TRBJ2-1; a weak D match, TRBD1 (5 bases). The V gene lost 6 bases and the J gene lost 0 bases, with 9 bases spanning the gap. The CDR3 loop spans 14 amino acids. CDR1 SGHAT and CDR2 FQNNGV come from the germline V gene. This CDR3 is CASSSTASYNEQFF. For the CDR3, the DNA is TGTGCCAGCAGTTCGACAGCCTCCTACAATGAGCAGTTCTTC.

The chain couples TRBV4-3 to TRBJ2-1, with TRBD2 matching 8 bases. With V trimmed by 1 base and J by 4 bases, 6 bases remained unmatched. Germline V gene sequence: CDR1 LGHNA, CDR2 YSLEER. The CDR3 loop spans 16 amino acids. The CDR3 here is CASSQAVAGPYNEQFF. CDR3 nucleotide sequence: TGCGCCAGCAGCCAAGCGGTAGCGGGGCCGTACAATGAGCAGTTCTTC.

The rearrangement joins TRBV19 to TRBJ2-5, with D perhaps matching TRBD1 or TRBD2 (5 bases each). This CDR3 region has 12 residues. The V and J ends lost 8 bases and 7 bases respectively, with 14 bases between them. Looked up from germline, CDR1 is LNHDA and CDR2 is SQIVND (reference sequence). The CDR3 protein is CASWDDGGTQYF. CDR3 DNA: TGTGCCAGTTGGGACGATGGGGGGACCCAGTACTTC.

V gene TRBV11-2 combines with J gene TRBJ2-7, with a possible D match to TRBD2 (5 bases). Trimming took off 5 bases at V and 4 bases at J, with 6 bases between the two ends. The germline gives CDR1 SGHAT, CDR2 FQNNGV. The CDR3 runs 11 residues. CDR3 sequence (DNA): TGTGCCAGCAGCGAGGGATACGAGCAGTACTTC. Translated: CASSEGYEQYF.

This clone was observed a few times. The CDR3: CASSSVETQYF. The CDR3 DNA sequence: TGTGCCAGCAGCTCGGTAGAGACCCAGTACTTC. The chain recombines TRBV11-2 with TRBJ2-5, with D unclear. The V and J ends lost 4 bases and 4 bases respectively, with 4 bases between them. The CDR3 loop spans 11 amino acids. CDR1 SGHAT and CDR2 FQNNGV come from the germline V gene.

This CDR3 is CASSVAGGGVEKLFF. The CDR3, as DNA: TGTGCCAGCAGCGTAGCTGGAGGGGGCGTTGAAAAACTGTTTTTT. The chain links TRBV9 to TRBJ1-4, with TRBD1 matching 7 bases. Germline values: CDR1 SGDLS, CDR2 YYNGEE. This CDR3 contains 15 residues. The V segment lost 0 bases and the J segment 7 bases; nucleotides outside the gene matches: 6.

The J gene is TRBJ1-1, the V gene TRBV4-1, with TRBD1 as a possible D gene (5 bases). This CDR3 contains 12 residues. Germline lookup yields CDR1 MGHRA and CDR2 YSYEKL. V lost 8 bases and J 6 bases, leaving 13 bases between the germline ends. This chain's CDR3 is CASQGLKAEAFF. The CDR3 DNA follows: TGCGCCAGCCAGGGCCTTAAGGCTGAAGCTTTCTTT.

The DNA of the CDR3 is TGTGCCTGGAGTGTACTTTCAATCTACACTGAAGCTTTCTTT. This gives the protein CAWSVLSIYTEAFF. The chain links TRBV30 to TRBJ1-1; D ambiguous. This CDR3 comprises 14 residues. Germline V gives CDR1 GTSNPN, CDR2 SVGIG (reference sequence). V was clipped by 0 bases and J by 3 bases, with 11 bases between them.

V gene TRBV27 combines with J gene TRBJ2-3; D is unclear. Germline values: CDR1 MNHEY, CDR2 SMNVEV (reference sequence). V shed 6 bases and J shed 1 base, with 17 bases lying between them. The CDR3 totals 16 residues. The CDR3 DNA follows: TGTGCCAGCAGCTTCCTCCAGCCCCGAGGCACAGATACGCAGTATTTT. Encoded protein: CASSFLQPRGTDTQYF.

The chain is built from TRBV30 and TRBJ2-2, with D uncertain. The ends were cut back, 2 bases at V and 6 bases at J, with 13 bases in the middle. The CDR3 totals 14 residues. Germline assignment: CDR1 GTSNPN and CDR2 SVGIG (reference sequence). Written as DNA, the CDR3 is TGTGCCTGGAGTATGGGTGAAGTGGCCGGGGAGCTGTTTTTT. Translation: CAWSMGEVAGELFF.

The sample holds a few counts of this clone. This chain joins TRBV5-4 and TRBJ1-1; D remains ambiguous. Germline V gene lookup returns CDR1 SGHNT and CDR2 YYREEE (reference sequence). V lost 2 bases and J lost 0, with 17 bases in between. There are 17 residues in the CDR3. CDR3 residues: CASSFLAGSGMNTEAFF. The DNA for the CDR3 is TGTGCCAGCAGCTTCTTGGCGGGGAGTGGGATGAACACTGAAGCTTTCTTT.

A single count supports this clone. The CDR3 sequence is CASSPTTGTRGSPLHF. The CDR3 DNA reads as TGCGCCAGCAGCCCAACAACCGGGACGAGAGGTTCACCCCTCCACTTT. This rearrangement joins TRBV5-1 to TRBJ1-6; a possible D gene is TRBD1 (5 bases). The ends were cut back, 4 bases at V and 9 bases at J, with 20 bases in the middle. The length of the CDR3 is 16 residues. Germline V CDR1 and CDR2: SGHRS, YFSETQ.

V is TRBV7-3 and J is TRBJ2-3; D gene unclear. CDR3 length equals 14 residues. V shed 1 base and J shed 1 base, with 6 bases lying between them. Germline values: CDR1 SGHTA, CDR2 FQGTGA. The CDR3 loop reads CASSLRAGTDTQYF. Here the CDR3 DNA reads TGTGCCAGCAGCTTAAGGGCAGGCACAGATACGCAGTATTTT.

There are a few counts of this clone. V and J are TRBV29-1 and TRBJ2-7; 8 bases fit TRBD2. The V segment lost 2 bases and the J segment 2 bases; nucleotides outside the gene matches: 2. CDR3 length equals 13 residues. Germline V gene lookup returns CDR1 SQVTM and CDR2 ANQGSEA. The CDR3 nucleotides read TGCAGCGTTGAATGGCGGGGGGCCTACGAGCAGTACTTC. It specifies CSVEWRGAYEQYF.

This clone was observed once. V is TRBV30 and J is TRBJ2-3; D unresolved. The germline V gene has CDR1 GTSNPN and CDR2 SVGIG (reference sequence). This CDR3 comprises 14 residues. The ends were cut back, 1 base at V and 4 bases at J, with 12 bases in the middle. Here the CDR3 DNA reads TGTGCCTGGAGTGAGACCGTGAGCGCAGATACGCAGTATTTT. Protein sequence: CAWSETVSADTQYF.

There are a few counts of this clone. The chain carries TRBV6-1 and TRBJ1-5; TRBD1 might be the D (5 bases). This CDR3 is built from 16 residues. V was cut by 4 bases and J by 7 bases, with 20 bases left in between. Germline V CDR1 and CDR2: MNHNS, SASEGT. For the CDR3, the DNA is TGTGCCAGCAGTGCCGATCCTCAGGGAGGAGGACAGCCCCAGCATTTT. Translated: CASSADPQGGGQPQHF.

This chain uses TRBV27 with TRBJ1-2, with 9 nucleotides matching TRBD1. Germline trimming cut 5 bases from V and 7 bases from J; bases unmatched to any gene: 8. Germline V lookup: CDR1 MNHEY, CDR2 SMNVEV (reference sequence). The CDR3 has 14 amino acids. Here the CDR3 reads CASSPRGQGRGYTF. DNA for the CDR3: TGTGCCAGCAGTCCCCGGGGACAGGGCCGTGGCTACACCTTC.

The rearrangement links TRBV7-3 to TRBJ2-5, with 7 nucleotides matching TRBD1. The V and J ends lost 6 bases and 3 bases, in that order; junction bases with no gene match: 7. This CDR3 contains 14 residues. Germline V CDR1 and CDR2: SGHTA, FQGTGA. CDR3 coding DNA: TGTGCCAGCAGTCCCGGGACAGAAAAAGAGACCCAGTACTTC. Translated, it gives CASSPGTEKETQYF.